Shown below are 4 T cell receptor beta chains from a single sample sequenced in a study of neurological immune-mediated disorders. One entry per CDR3 protein, called by TCRdb with MiXCR from the 5' RACE reads. The sample shows around 61,000 distinct CDR3 sequences, approximately 5.3% of them seen only once. Specimen: PBMCs. Receptor source: a human donor with multiple sclerosis. The donor label of this sample is uncertain.

This clonotype has ten or more counts. The gene calls are TRBV18 and TRBJ2-1; D possibly uses TRBD1 or TRBD2 (7 bases each). CDR3 length: 15 amino acids. The V and J ends lost 8 bases and 4 bases respectively, with 18 bases between them. The V gene's germline CDR1 is KGHSH and CDR2 LQKENI. The CDR3 here is CASPRPQGGYNEQFF. The CDR3, as DNA: TGTGCCAGCCCGCGCCCCCAGGGGGGGTACAATGAGCAGTTCTTC.

There are many counts of this clonotype. Just one base apart from a much larger clone, this may be a read error. V gene TRBV3-1 combines with J gene TRBJ2-1; D is uncertain. Germline V gene data show CDR1 as LGHDT and CDR2 as YNNKEL (reference sequence). Between the trimmed V and J ends, which lost 0 bases and 2 bases, there was a span of 11 bases. The CDR3 consists of 16 residues. CDR3 DNA sequence: TGTGCCAGCAGCCAAGATTTTGTAGAAGCCTACAATGAGCAGTTCTTC. Amino acid sequence: CASSQDFVEAYNEQFF.

In its sample, this clonotype was seen many times. The CDR3 reads CASSRGGGYEQYF. DNA of the CDR3: TGCGCCAGCAGCAGAGGCGGGGGTTACGAGCAGTACTTC. The chain recombines TRBV4-1 with TRBJ2-7; 7 nucleotides line up with TRBD2. The germline V gene has CDR1 MGHRA and CDR2 YSYEKL. The V gene end was trimmed by 5 bases and the J gene end by 4 bases; junction bases not matched to a gene: 5. CDR3 size: 13 residues.

This clonotype appeared many times. V and J are TRBV14 and TRBJ2-2; 7 positions match TRBD1. Looked up from germline, CDR1 is SGHDN and CDR2 is FVKESK. V dropped 4 bases and J dropped 3; count of bases not matched to a gene: 8. The CDR3 sequence is 16 residues long. The CDR3 sequence: CASSPDRDSDTGELFF. CDR3 sequence (DNA): TGTGCCAGCAGCCCTGATAGGGACAGCGACACCGGGGAGCTGTTTTTT.